This TCR beta chain is from a study of T cells after posttransplantation cyclophosphamide (dated by TCRdb to the mid-2010s). With regard to the full study: Using TRB sequencing, the study followed how the T cell repertoire reconstituted after myeloablative bone marrow transplantation in which posttransplantation cyclophosphamide served as GVHD prophylaxis. Because TRA and TRB clonality correlated tightly in under ten samples, the subsequent TCR analyses were limited to TRB only. Public TRB sequences were queried against a database of over 3,600 sequences associated with responses to pathogens, tumor antigens, self-antigens and alloantigens. Blood from all 30 or so PTCy patients who had 1-year posttransplant specimens underwent TRB sequencing. Samples from around 40 PTCy-treated patients and 16 related bone marrow donors of those patients were subjected to antigen receptor sequencing. In 3 patients, up to roughly 3 additional blood samples taken between 2 and 5.2 years after transplant also underwent TRB sequencing, as did pretransplant blood from a handful of patients. Results and caveats for the whole study, not just this receptor: Across approximately 45 patients, TRB clonality was highly associated with recipient CMV seropositivity and CMV reactivation, and diversity in PTCy patients was similar to diversity in CNI/methotrexate controls. The TRB repertoires of T cells infiltrating skin or the GI tract showed only limited overlap with the TRB repertoires found in blood. Donor-recipient similarity was low at 1-2 months but rose over the first year, and later blood repertoires were often dominated by donor CD8+ memory clones.

Genomic DNA was used for TRB sequencing, which was performed with the immunoSEQ assay at survey resolution or with the hsTCRB kit. Turning to the authors' computational methods: Initial read processing used immunoSEQ software, and repertoire analyses used the LymphoSeq R package. Clonality was computed as 1 minus normalized Shannon entropy; Gini coefficient was also calculated for each TRB dataset. Phenotypes of unsorted samples were inferred by mapping TRB sequences from sorted subsets of the recipient or donor onto the same recipient's unsorted samples. In TCRdb, the immuneACCESS table is reduced to in-frame sequences with V and J assigned. These tables do not hold every clone; where another copy was compared, an unresolved V gene accounts for under half, and the others remain unexplained. V and J calls and clone size come straight from that table; D and trimming were deduced from the DNA. This sample gives some 25,000 clones in total; about 83% of them show up just once. Of the sample, around 5.8% is held by the ten largest clones.

This clone came up once. What this receptor recognizes is not known. No quality values exist for individual bases; no much larger clone is one base distant. The CDR1 and CDR2 encoded by the germline V gene are MNHNS and SASEGT. The CDR3 spans 13 residues, from the cysteine through the phenylalanine. Only the CDR3 DNA stays, 39 bases, in frame from base 1. V is shortened by 6 bases, J by 3 bases, and the region joining them spans 11 bases. The PTCy-treated patients were drawn from a prospective, multi-institutional clinical trial. Mononuclear cells from peripheral blood and bone marrow were separated by Ficoll-Hypaque density centrifugation and then cryopreserved.

Sequencing input: PBMCs. The rearranged segments are TRBV6-1 and TRBJ1-1; TRBD1 is a possible D gene, resting on 5 matching bases. The TCR comes from a woman aged 55-70 years with a blood cancer, CMV-positive, and with a related stem cell donor. Read as DNA, the sequence is TGTGCCAGCAGCCGACAGACCTACACTGAAGCTTTCTTT. It codes for CASSRQTYTEAFF.